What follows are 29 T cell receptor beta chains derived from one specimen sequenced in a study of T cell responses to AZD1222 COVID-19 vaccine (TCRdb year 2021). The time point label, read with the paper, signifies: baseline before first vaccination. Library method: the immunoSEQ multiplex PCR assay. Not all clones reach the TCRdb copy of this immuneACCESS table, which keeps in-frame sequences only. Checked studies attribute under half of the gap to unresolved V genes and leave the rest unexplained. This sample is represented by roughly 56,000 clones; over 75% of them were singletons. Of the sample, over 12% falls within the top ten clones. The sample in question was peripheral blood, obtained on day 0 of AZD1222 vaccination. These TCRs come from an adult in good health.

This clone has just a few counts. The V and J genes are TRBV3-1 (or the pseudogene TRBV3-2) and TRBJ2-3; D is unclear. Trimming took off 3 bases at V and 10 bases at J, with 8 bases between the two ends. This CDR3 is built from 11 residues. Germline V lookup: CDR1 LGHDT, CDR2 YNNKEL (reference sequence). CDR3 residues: CASSQLGSQYF. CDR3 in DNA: TGTGCCAGCAGCCAGCTCGGGTCGCAGTATTTT.

The CDR3 reads CASSEALTRVGYTF. The CDR3 DNA sequence: TGTGCCAGCAGTGAAGCGTTAACACGGGTTGGCTACACCTTC. The J gene is TRBJ1-2, the V gene TRBV6-1; no firm D call. Trimming removed 0 bases at V and 7 bases at J, with 12 bases between. The CDR3 length is 14 residues. The germline V gene encodes CDR1 MNHNS and CDR2 SASEGT.

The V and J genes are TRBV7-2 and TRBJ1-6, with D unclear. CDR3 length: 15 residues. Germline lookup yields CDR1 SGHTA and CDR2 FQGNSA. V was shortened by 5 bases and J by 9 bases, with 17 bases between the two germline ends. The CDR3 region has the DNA TGTGCCAGCAGCCCCTCCGGCCCTGCCGGTTCACCCCTCCACTTT. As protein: CASSPSGPAGSPLHF. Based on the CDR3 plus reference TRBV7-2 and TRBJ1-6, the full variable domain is GAGVSQSPSNKVTEKGKDVELRCDPISGHTALYWYRQSLGQGLEFLIYFQGNSAPDKSGLPSDRFSAERTGGSVSTLTIQRTQQEDSAVYLCASSPSGPAGSPLHFGNGTRLTVT.

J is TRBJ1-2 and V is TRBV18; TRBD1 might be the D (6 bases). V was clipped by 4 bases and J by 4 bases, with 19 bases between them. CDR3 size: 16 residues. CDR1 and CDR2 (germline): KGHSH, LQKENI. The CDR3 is CASSLQAGETGYGYTF. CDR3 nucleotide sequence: TGTGCCAGCTCACTCCAAGCAGGGGAAACGGGCTATGGCTACACCTTC.

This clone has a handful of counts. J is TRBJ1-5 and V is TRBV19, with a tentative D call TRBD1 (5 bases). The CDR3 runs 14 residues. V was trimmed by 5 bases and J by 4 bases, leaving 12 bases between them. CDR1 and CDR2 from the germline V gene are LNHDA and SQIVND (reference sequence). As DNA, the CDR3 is TGTGCCAGTAGTTCCCCGGGGGAAAATCAGCCCCAGCATTTT. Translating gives CASSSPGENQPQHF.

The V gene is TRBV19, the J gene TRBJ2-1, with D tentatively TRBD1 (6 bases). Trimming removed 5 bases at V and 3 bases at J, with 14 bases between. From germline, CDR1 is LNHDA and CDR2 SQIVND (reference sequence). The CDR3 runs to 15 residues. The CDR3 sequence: CASSPGQQNYNEQFF. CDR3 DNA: TGTGCCAGTAGTCCGGGACAACAGAACTACAATGAGCAGTTCTTC.

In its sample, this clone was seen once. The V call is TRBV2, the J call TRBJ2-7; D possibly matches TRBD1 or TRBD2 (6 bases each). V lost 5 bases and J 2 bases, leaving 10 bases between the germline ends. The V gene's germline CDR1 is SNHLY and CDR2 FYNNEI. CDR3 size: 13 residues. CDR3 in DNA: TGTGCCAGCAGTCAAAGGGGGGCCTACGAGCAGTACTTC. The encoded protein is CASSQRGAYEQYF.

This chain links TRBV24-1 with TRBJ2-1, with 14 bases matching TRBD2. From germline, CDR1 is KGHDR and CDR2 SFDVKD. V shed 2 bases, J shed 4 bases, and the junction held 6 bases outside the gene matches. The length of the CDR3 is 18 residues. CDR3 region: CATSDSQGTSGGYNEQFF. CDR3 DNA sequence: TGTGCCACCAGTGATTCCCAAGGGACTAGCGGGGGTTACAATGAGCAGTTCTTC.

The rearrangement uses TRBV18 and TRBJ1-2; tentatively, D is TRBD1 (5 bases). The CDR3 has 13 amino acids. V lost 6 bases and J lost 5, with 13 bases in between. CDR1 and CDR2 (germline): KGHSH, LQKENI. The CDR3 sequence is CASSSTADYGYTF. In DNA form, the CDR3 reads TGTGCCAGCTCGTCGACAGCCGATTATGGCTACACCTTC. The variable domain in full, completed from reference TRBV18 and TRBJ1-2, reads NAGVMQNPRHLVRRRGQEARLRCSPMKGHSHVYWYRQLPEEGLKFMVYLQKENIIDESGMPKERFSAEFPKEGPSILRIQQVVRGDSAAYFCASSSTADYGYTFGSGTRLTVV.

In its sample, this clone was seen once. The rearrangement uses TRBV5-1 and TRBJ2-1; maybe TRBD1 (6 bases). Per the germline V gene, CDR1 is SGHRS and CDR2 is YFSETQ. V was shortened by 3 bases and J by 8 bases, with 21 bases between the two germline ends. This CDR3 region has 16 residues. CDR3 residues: CASSSTGPGRGDEQFF. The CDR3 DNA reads TGCGCCAGCAGCTCGACAGGCCCAGGCCGAGGGGATGAGCAGTTCTTC.

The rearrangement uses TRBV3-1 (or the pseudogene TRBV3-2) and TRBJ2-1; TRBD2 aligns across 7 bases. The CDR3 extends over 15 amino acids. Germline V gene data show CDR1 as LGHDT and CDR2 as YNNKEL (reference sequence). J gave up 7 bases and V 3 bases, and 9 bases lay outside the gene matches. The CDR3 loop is CASSQDGGSSNEQFF. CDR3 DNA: TGTGCCAGCAGCCAGGACGGGGGGAGTTCGAATGAGCAGTTCTTC.

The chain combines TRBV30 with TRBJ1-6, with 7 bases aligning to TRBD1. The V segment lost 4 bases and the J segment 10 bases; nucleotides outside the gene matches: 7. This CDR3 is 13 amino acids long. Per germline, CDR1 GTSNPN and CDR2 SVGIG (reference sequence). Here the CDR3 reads CAWNPDRFSPLHF. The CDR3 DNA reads TGTGCCTGGAATCCGGACAGGTTCTCACCCCTCCACTTT.

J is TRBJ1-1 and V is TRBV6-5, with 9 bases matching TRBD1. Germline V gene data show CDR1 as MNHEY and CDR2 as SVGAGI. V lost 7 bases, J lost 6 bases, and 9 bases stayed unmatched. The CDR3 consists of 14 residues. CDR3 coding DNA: TGTGCCAGCAATCTTGGACAGGGGAAGCCTGAAGCTTTCTTT. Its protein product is CASNLGQGKPEAFF.

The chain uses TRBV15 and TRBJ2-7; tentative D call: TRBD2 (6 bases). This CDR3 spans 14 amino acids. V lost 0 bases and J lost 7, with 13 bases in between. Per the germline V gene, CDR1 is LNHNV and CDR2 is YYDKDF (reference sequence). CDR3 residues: CATSRDRRAGEQYF. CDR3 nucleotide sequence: TGTGCCACCAGCAGAGATAGGAGGGCGGGGGAGCAGTACTTC.

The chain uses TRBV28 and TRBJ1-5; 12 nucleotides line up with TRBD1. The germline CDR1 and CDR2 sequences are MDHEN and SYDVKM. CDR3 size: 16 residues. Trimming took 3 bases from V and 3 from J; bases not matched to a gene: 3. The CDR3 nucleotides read TGTGCCAGCAGTTTGGGGACAGGGGGCAACAATCAGCCCCAGCATTTT. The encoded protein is CASSLGTGGNNQPQHF.

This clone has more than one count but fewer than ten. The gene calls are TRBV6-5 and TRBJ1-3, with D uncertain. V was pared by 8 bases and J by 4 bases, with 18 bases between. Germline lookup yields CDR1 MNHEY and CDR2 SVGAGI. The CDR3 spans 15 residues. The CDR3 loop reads CASSRARLKGNTIYF. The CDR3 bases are TGTGCCAGCTCCCGGGCAAGGCTAAAAGGAAACACCATATATTTT.

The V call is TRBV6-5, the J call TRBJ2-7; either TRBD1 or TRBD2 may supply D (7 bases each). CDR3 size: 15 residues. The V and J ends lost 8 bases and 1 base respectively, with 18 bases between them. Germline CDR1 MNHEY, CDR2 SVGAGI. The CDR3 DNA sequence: TGTGCCAGCGCGGGGGAGGGGGCGGTTTCCTACGAGCAGTACTTC. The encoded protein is CASAGEGAVSYEQYF.

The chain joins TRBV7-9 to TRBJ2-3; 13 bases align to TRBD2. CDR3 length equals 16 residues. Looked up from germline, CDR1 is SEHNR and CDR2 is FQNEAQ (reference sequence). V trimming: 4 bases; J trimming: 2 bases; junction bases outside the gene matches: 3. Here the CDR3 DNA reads TGTGCCAGCAGCTCCACTAGCGGGGGGGACACAGATACGCAGTATTTT. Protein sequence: CASSSTSGGDTDTQYF.

CDR3 protein: CASTERQGYGYTF. CDR3 coding DNA: TGTGCCAGCACTGAGAGGCAGGGCTATGGCTACACCTTC. The chain uses TRBV9 and TRBJ1-2, with D possibly being TRBD1 (5 bases). Trimming removed 6 bases from V and 4 bases from J, with 13 bases in between. From germline, CDR1 is SGDLS and CDR2 YYNGEE. This CDR3 is 13 amino acids long.

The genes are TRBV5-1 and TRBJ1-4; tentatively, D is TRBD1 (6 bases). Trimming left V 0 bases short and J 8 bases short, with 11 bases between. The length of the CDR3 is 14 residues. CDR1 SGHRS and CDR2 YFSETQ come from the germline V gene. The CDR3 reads CASSLEQGGEKLFF. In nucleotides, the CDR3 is TGCGCCAGCAGCTTGGAACAGGGAGGAGAAAAACTGTTTTTT.

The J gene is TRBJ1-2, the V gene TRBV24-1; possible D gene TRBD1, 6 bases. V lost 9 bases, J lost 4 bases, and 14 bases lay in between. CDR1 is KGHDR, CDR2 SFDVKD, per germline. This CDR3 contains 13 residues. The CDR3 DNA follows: TGTGCCACCTGGGGGGGCGCAGGCTATGGCTACACCTTC. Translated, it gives CATWGGAGYGYTF.

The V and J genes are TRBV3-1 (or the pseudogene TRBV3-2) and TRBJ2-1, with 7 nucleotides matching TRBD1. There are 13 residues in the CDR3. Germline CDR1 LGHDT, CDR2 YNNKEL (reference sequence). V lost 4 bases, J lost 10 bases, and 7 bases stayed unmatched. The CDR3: CASSPTRQGEQFF. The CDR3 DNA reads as TGTGCCAGCAGCCCGACCCGACAGGGCGAGCAGTTCTTC.

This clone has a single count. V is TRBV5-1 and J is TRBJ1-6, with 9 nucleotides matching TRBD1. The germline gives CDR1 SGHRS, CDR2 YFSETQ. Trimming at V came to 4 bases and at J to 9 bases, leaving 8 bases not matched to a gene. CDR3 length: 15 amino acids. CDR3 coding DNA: TGCGCCAGCAGCACTGGGACAGGGTCTACTTCACCCCTCCACTTT. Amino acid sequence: CASSTGTGSTSPLHF.

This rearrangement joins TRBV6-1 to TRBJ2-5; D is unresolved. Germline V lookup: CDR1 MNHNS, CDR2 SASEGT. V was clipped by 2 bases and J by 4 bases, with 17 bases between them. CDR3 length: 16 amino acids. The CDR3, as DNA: TGTGCCAGCAGTGAAATGACACAGCGAGTGGGAGAGACCCAGTACTTC. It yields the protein CASSEMTQRVGETQYF.

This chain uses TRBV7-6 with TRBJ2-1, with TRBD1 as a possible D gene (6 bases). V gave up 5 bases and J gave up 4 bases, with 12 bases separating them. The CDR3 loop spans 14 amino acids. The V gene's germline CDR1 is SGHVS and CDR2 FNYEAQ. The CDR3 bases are TGTGCCAGCAGCCCTGCAGGGGCGTACAATGAGCAGTTCTTC. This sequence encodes CASSPAGAYNEQFF. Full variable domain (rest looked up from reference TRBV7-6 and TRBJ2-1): GAGVSQSPRYKVTKRGQDVALRCDPISGHVSLYWYRQALGQGPEFLTYFNYEAQQDKSGLPNDRFSAERPEGSISTLTIQRTEQRDSAMYRCASSPAGAYNEQFFGPGTRLTVL.

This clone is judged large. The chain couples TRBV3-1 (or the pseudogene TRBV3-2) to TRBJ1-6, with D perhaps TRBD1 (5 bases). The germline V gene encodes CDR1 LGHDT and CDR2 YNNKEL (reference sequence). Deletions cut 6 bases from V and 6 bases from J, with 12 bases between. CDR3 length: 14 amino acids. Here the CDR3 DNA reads TGTGCCAGCAGTTTAGGGGCGGGTAATTCACCCCTCCACTTT. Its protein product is CASSLGAGNSPLHF.

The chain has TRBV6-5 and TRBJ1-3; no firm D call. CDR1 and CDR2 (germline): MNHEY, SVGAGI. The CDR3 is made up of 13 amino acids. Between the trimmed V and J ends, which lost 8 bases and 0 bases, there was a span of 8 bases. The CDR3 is CASQAGSGNTIYF. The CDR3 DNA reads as TGTGCCAGCCAGGCCGGCTCTGGAAACACCATATATTTT.

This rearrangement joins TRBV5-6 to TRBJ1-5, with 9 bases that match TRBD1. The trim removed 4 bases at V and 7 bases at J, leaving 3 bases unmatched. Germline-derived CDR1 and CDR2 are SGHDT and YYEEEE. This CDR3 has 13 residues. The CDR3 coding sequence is TGTGCCAGCAGCCGGACAGGGGACCAGCCCCAGCATTTT. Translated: CASSRTGDQPQHF.

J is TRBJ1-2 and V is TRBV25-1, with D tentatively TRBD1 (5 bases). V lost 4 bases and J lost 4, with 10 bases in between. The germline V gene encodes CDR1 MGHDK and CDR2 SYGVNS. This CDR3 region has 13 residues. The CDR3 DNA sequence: TGTGCCAGCAGTGTTACAGGACTCTATGGCTACACCTTC. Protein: CASSVTGLYGYTF.